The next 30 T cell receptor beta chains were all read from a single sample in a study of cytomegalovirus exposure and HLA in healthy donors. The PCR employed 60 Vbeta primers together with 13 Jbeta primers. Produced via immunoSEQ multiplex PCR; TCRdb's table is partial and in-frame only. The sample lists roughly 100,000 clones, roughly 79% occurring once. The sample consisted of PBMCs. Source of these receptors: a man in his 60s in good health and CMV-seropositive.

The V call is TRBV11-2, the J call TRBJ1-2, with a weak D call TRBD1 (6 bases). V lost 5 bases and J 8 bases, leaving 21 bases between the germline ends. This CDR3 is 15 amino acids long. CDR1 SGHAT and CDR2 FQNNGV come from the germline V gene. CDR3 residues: CASSLFLGAREGYTF. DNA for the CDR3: TGTGCCAGCAGCCTTTTTCTGGGGGCAAGAGAGGGCTACACCTTC.

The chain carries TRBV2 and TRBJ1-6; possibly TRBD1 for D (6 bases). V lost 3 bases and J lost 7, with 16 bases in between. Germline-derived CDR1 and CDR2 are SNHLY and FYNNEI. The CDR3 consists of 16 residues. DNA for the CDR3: TGTGCCAGCAGTGACAGTTTACAGGGTTTGAATTCACCCCTCCACTTT. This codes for CASSDSLQGLNSPLHF.

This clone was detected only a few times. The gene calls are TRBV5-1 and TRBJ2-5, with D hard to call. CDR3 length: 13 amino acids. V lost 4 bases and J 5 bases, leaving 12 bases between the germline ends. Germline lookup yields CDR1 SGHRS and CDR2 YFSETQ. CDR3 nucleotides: TGCGCCAGCAGCATCCGGGTTCCGGAGACCCAGTACTTC. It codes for CASSIRVPETQYF.

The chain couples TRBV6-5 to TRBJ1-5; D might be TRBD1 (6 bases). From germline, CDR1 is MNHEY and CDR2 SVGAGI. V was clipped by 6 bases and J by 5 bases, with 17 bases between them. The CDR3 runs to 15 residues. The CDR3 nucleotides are TGTGCCAGCAGGTCCGGGACAACGCGGTATCAGCCCCAGCATTTT. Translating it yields CASRSGTTRYQPQHF.

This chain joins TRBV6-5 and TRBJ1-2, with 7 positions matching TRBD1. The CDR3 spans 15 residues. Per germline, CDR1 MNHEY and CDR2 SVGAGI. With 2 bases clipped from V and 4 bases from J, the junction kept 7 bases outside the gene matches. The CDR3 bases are TGTGCCAGCAGTTACCCAGCCAGGGGGACCTATGGCTACACCTTC. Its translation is CASSYPARGTYGYTF.

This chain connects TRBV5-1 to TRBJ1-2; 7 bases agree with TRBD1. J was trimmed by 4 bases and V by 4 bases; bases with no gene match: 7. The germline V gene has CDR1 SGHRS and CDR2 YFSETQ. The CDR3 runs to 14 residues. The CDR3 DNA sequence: TGCGCCAGCAGCCTACGACAGGGTGCCTATGGCTACACCTTC. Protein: CASSLRQGAYGYTF.

CDR3 sequence reads: CASTLGTGETQYF. The CDR3 coding sequence is TGTGCCAGCACCCTAGGTACGGGAGAGACCCAGTACTTC. The chain employs TRBV2 and TRBJ2-5, with D hard to call. The CDR3 length is 13 residues. In germline, CDR1 is SNHLY, CDR2 FYNNEI. V lost 7 bases, J lost 4 bases, and 13 bases lay in between.

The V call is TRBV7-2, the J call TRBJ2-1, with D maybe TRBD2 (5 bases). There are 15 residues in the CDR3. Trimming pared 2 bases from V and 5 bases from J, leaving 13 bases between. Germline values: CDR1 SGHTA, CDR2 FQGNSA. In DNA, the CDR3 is TGTGCCAGCAGCTTACCGGGGAGCCAAAACAATGAGCAGTTCTTC. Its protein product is CASSLPGSQNNEQFF.

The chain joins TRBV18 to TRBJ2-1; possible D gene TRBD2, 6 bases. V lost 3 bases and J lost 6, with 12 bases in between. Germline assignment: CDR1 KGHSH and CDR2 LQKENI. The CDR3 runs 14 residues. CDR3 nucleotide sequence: TGTGCCAGCTCACCTGGGCAGGGAGGCAATGAGCAGTTCTTC. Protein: CASSPGQGGNEQFF.

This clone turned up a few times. CDR3 in amino acids: CASSTRTENSPLHF. DNA for the CDR3: TGTGCCAGTAGTACCCGGACAGAAAATTCACCCCTCCACTTT. The chain has TRBV19 and TRBJ1-6; weak D call: TRBD1 (6 bases). V lost 4 bases and J lost 7, with 11 bases in between. Per germline, CDR1 LNHDA and CDR2 SQIVND (reference sequence). The CDR3 sequence is 14 residues long.

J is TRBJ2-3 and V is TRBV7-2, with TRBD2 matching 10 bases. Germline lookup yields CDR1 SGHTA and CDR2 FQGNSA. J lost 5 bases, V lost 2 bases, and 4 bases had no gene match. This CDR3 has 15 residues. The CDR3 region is CASSLSGGAIDTQYF. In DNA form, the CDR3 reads TGTGCCAGCAGCTTAAGCGGGGGGGCGATAGATACGCAGTATTTT. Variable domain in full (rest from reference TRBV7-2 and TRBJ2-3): GAGVSQSPSNKVTEKGKDVELRCDPISGHTALYWYRQSLGQGLEFLIYFQGNSAPDKSGLPSDRFSAERTGGSVSTLTIQRTQQEDSAVYLCASSLSGGAIDTQYFGPGTRLTVL.

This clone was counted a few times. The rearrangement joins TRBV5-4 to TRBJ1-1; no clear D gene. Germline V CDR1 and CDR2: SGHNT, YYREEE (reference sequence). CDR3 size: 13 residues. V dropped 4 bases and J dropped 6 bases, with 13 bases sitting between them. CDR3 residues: CASSRGGSSEAFF. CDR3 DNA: TGTGCCAGCAGCCGCGGTGGGTCCTCTGAAGCTTTCTTT.

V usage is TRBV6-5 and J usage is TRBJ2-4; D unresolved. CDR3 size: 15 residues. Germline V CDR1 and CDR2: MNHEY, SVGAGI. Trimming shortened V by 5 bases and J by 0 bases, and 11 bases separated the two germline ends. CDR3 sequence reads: CASSPRMLAKNIQYF. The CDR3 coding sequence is TGTGCCAGCAGTCCCAGGATGTTAGCCAAAAACATTCAGTACTTC.

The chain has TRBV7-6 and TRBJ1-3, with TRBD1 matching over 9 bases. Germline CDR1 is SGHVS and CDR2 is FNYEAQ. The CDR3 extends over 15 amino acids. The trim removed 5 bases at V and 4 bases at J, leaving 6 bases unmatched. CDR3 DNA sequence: TGTGCCAGCAGCACGGGGACAGGGAAGGGAAACACCATATATTTT. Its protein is CASSTGTGKGNTIYF.

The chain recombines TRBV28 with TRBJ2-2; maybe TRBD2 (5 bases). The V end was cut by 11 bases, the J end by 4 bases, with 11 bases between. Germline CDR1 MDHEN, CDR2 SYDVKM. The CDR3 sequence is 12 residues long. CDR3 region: CALKAGTGELFF. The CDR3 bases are TGTGCCCTAAAGGCGGGCACCGGGGAGCTGTTTTTT.

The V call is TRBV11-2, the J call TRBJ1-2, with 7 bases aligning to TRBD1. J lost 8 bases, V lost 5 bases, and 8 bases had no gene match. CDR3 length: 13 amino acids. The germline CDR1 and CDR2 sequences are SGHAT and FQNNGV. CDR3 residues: CASSREGARGYTF. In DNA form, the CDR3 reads TGTGCCAGCAGCCGAGAGGGGGCGCGCGGCTACACCTTC.

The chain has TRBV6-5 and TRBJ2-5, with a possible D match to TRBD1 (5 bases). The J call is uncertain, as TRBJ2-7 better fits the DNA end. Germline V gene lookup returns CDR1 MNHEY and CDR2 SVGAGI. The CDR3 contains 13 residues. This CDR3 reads CASSYDSPYEQYF. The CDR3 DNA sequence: TGTGCCAGCAGTTACGACAGCCCCTACGAGCAGTACTTC.

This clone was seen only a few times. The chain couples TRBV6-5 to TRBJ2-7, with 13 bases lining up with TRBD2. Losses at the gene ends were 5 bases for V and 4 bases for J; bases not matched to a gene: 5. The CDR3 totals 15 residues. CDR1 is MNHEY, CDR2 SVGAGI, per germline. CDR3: CASSLRTSGGYEQYF. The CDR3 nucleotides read TGTGCCAGCAGTCTCAGGACTAGCGGGGGTTACGAGCAGTACTTC.

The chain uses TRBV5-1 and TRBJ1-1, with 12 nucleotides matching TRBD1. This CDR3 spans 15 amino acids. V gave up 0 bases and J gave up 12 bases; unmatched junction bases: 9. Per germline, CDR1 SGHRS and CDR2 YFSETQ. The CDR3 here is CASSLEGQGAVGSFF. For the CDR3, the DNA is TGCGCCAGCAGCTTGGAGGGACAGGGGGCGGTTGGGTCTTTCTTT.

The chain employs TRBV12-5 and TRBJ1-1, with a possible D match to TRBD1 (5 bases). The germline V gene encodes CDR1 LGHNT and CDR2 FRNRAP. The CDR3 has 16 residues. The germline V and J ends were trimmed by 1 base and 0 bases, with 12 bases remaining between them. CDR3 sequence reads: CASGLGRQSMNTEAFF. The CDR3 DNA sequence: TGTGCTAGTGGTTTGGGGAGACAGTCCATGAACACTGAAGCTTTCTTT.

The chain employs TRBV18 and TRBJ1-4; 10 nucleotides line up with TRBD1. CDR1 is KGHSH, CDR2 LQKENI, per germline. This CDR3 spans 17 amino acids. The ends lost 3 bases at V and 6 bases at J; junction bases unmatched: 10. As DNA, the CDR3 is TGTGCCAGCTCACCGCGCACTCCCGGGACAGGGGATGAAAAACTGTTTTTT. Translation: CASSPRTPGTGDEKLFF.

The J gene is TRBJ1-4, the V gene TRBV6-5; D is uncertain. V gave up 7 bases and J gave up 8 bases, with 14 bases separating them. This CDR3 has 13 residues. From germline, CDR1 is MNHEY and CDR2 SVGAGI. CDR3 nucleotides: TGTGCCAGCAAAGCAAGAGGTACCGAAAAACTGTTTTTT. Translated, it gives CASKARGTEKLFF.

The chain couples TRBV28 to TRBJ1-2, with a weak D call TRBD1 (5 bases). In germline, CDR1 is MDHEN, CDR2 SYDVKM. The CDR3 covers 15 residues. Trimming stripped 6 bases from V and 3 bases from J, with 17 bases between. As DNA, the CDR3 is TGTGCCAGCAGCAACTTGGGGGGAGGCGACTATGGCTACACCTTC. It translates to CASSNLGGGDYGYTF.

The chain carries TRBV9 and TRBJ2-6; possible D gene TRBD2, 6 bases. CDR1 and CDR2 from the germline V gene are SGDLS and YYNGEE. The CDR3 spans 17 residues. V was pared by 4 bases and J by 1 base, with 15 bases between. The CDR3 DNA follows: TGTGCCAGCAGCACGGCAACCGGAGGGTCTGGGGCCAACGTCCTGACTTTC. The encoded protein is CASSTATGGSGANVLTF. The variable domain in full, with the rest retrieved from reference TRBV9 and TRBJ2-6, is DSGVTQTPKHLITATGQRVTLRCSPRSGDLSVYWYQQSLDQGLQFLIQYYNGEERAKGNILERFSAQQFPDLHSELNLSSLELGDSALYFCASSTATGGSGANVLTFGAGSRLTVL.

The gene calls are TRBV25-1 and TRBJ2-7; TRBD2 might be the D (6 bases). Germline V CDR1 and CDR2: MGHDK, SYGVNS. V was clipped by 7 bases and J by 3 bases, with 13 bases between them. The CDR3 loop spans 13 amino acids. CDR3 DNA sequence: TGTGCCAGCACGGGACTGATAGACTACGAGCAGTACTTC. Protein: CASTGLIDYEQYF.

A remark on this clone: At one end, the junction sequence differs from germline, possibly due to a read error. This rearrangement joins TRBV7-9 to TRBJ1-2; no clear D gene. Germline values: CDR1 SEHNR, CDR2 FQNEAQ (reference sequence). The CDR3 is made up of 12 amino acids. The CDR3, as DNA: TGTTCCAGCAGCTTAGGTCCAGATGGCTACACCTTC. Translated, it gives CSSSLGPDGYTF.

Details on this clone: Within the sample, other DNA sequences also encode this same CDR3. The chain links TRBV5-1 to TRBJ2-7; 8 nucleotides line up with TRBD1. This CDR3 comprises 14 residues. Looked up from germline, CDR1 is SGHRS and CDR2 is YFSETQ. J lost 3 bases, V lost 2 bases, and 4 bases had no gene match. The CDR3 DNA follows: TGCGCCAGCAGCTTAGGACAGGGCGGCTACGAGCAGTACTTC. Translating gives CASSLGQGGYEQYF.

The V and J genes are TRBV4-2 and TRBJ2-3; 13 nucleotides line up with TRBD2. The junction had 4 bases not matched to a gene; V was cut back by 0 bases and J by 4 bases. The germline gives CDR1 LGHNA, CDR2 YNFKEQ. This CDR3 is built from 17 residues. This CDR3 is CASSQDGLAGVSDTQYF. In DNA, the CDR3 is TGTGCCAGCAGCCAAGATGGACTAGCGGGGGTGTCAGATACGCAGTATTTT.

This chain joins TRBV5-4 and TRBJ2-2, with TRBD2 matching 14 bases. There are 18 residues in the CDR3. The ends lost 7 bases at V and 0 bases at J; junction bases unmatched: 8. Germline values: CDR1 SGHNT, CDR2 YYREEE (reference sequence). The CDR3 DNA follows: TGTGCCAGCTTCCCCGGGACTAGCGGGGGTCCGAACACCGGGGAGCTGTTTTTT. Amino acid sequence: CASFPGTSGGPNTGELFF.

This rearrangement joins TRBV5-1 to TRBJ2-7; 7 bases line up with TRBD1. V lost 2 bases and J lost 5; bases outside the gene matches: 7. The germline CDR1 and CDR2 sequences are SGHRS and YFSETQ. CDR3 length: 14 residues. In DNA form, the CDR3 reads TGCGCCAGCAGCTTTGGACAGGCTTTGAACGAGCAGTACTTC. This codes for CASSFGQALNEQYF.